The 8 T cell receptor beta chains presented below share a single source sample, sequenced in a study of cytomegalovirus exposure and HLA in healthy donors. Primers included in the PCR were 60 Vbeta and 13 Jbeta primers. The table came from immunoSEQ multiplex PCR; TCRdb's copy has only in-frame clones and leaves some out. The table shows 150,000 to 200,000 clones, with around 84% occurring only once. Specimen: PBMCs. Receptors were obtained from a man aged 40-50 years in good health and CMV-seropositive.

The chain carries TRBV28 and TRBJ2-5, with 11 bases lining up with TRBD1. CDR1 MDHEN and CDR2 SYDVKM come from the germline V gene. Trimming cost V 6 bases and J 4 bases; bases outside gene matches: 10. The CDR3 contains 16 residues. The chain's CDR3 is CASRETGTGGGETQYF. CDR3 coding DNA: TGTGCCAGCAGAGAAACCGGGACAGGGGGAGGAGAGACCCAGTACTTC.

The genes are TRBV6-5 and TRBJ2-7; TRBD1 is a possible D gene (5 bases). Between the trimmed V and J ends, which lost 6 bases and 0 bases, there was a span of 15 bases. The CDR3 loop spans 15 amino acids. Per germline, CDR1 MNHEY and CDR2 SVGAGI. Written as DNA, the CDR3 is TGTGCCAGCAGATCGACAGCCTGGGCCTCCTACGAGCAGTACTTC. Protein sequence: CASRSTAWASYEQYF.

This rearrangement joins TRBV27 to TRBJ2-2; D is unclear. The ends were cut back, 4 bases at V and 5 bases at J, with 2 bases in the middle. This CDR3 contains 11 residues. The germline gives CDR1 MNHEY, CDR2 SMNVEV (reference sequence). As DNA, the CDR3 is TGTGCCAGCAGTTCAACCGGGGAGCTGTTTTTT. As protein: CASSSTGELFF.

The V gene is TRBV29-1, the J gene TRBJ2-5, with 8 bases lining up with TRBD2. Germline lookup yields CDR1 SQVTM and CDR2 ANQGSEA. V shed 7 bases, J shed 0 bases, and the junction held 4 bases outside the gene matches. The CDR3 is 13 amino acids. The CDR3 here is CSAGGRYQETQYF. The CDR3 DNA follows: TGCAGCGCGGGGGGGAGGTACCAAGAGACCCAGTACTTC.

The chain employs TRBV7-9 and TRBJ2-1; 11 nucleotides line up with TRBD2. The CDR3 loop spans 15 amino acids. CDR1 and CDR2 (germline): SEHNR, FQNEAQ (reference sequence). The V segment lost 5 bases and the J segment 15 bases; nucleotides outside the gene matches: 15. Here the CDR3 DNA reads TGTGCCAGCAGCCCCCTCCCCGGGACTAGCGGTTTTTTGTTCTTC. Encoded protein: CASSPLPGTSGFLFF.

The sample holds one count of this clone. The chain uses TRBV4-2 and TRBJ2-3, with D perhaps TRBD1 (5 bases). The ends were cut back, 3 bases at V and 4 bases at J, with 8 bases in the middle. The CDR3 sequence is 13 residues long. Germline CDR1 and CDR2: LGHNA and YNFKEQ. Written as DNA, the CDR3 is TGTGCCAGCAGCCAGGGGCCCCCAGATACGCAGTATTTT. Encoded protein: CASSQGPPDTQYF.

The rearrangement uses TRBV19 and TRBJ2-4; 7 bases map to TRBD1. V gave up 5 bases and J gave up 1 base; unmatched junction bases: 11. This CDR3 comprises 17 residues. Germline CDR1 and CDR2: LNHDA and SQIVND (reference sequence). The CDR3 here is CASSWGQKLMAKNIQYF. The DNA for the CDR3 is TGTGCCAGTAGTTGGGGACAGAAGTTGATGGCCAAAAACATTCAGTACTTC.

The J gene is TRBJ2-1, the V gene TRBV6-5; 7 bases map to TRBD1. Germline CDR1 reads MNHEY; CDR2 reads SVGAGI. V dropped 4 bases and J dropped 12; count of bases not matched to a gene: 18. CDR3 length equals 16 residues. CDR3 protein: CASSSRTTGPLIWQFF. For the CDR3, the DNA is TGTGCCAGCAGTTCGCGAACGACAGGGCCCCTAATATGGCAGTTCTTC.